The 4 T cell receptor beta chains below come from one sample, sequenced in a study of CXCR3-negative and CXCR3-positive naive CD8 T cells. Study results and limitations: Against CXCR3-negative naive cells, CXCR3-positive naive cells showed more hydrophobic TRB CDR3s.

Preparation of TRB cDNA libraries relied on 5' RACE carrying UMI labels. TCRdb re-called the 5' RACE reads, yielding one record per CDR3 amino acid sequence without DNA. This table lists about 98,000 distinct CDR3 sequences. These receptors have no known antigen. Material: naive CXCR3+ CD8+ T cells from blood. Subset in this sample: CD45RO-CCR7+CD27+CD95- naive CD8+ T cells expressing CXCR3 (TNR3+). These receptors were taken from a human donor in good health. Some clones in this sample may be carry-over from other donors' samples.

J is TRBJ2-3 and V is TRBV9; TCRdb names TRBD1, which stays unverified in the absence of DNA. CDR3 length: 17 residues. Germline-derived CDR1 and CDR2 are SGDLS and YYNGEE. CDR3: CASSVVSGKDSTDTQYF.

The chain couples TRBV7-9 to TRBJ2-1; TCRdb's D call of TRBD1 is untestable without DNA. Germline-derived CDR1 and CDR2 are SEHNR and FQNEAQ (reference sequence). The CDR3 is made up of 16 amino acids. CDR3 sequence reads: CASSYGPGQGDNEQFF.

The gene calls are TRBV28 and TRBJ2-2; TCRdb's D gene call, TRBD2, goes unchecked for lack of DNA. The CDR3 length is 12 residues. In germline, CDR1 is MDHEN, CDR2 SYDVKM. The CDR3 sequence is CALRENTGELFF.

The chain has TRBV28 and TRBJ2-5; no DNA is available, so the TRBD1 call from TCRdb remains unchecked. CDR3 size: 14 residues. Germline CDR1 is MDHEN and CDR2 is SYDVKM. This chain's CDR3 is CASSFSTGSETQYF.